The 4 T cell receptor beta chains reported below all come from one sample, sequenced in a study of T cells in localized non-small cell lung cancer. Only in-frame clones appear in the TCRdb table, and some are missing; sequencing was by immunoSEQ multiplex PCR. The sample carries tens of thousands of clones, roughly nine tenths recorded once. The sample was peripheral blood, taken before any cancer treatment. All receptors come from a woman aged 40 to 75 with stage I lung adenocarcinoma.

The CDR3 spells CASSYSRGGYTF. The CDR3 DNA sequence: TGTGCCAGCAGTTACTCCAGGGGAGGCTACACCTTC. This chain connects TRBV6-6 to TRBJ1-2, with D possibly matching TRBD1 (6 bases). The germline gives CDR1 MNHNY, CDR2 SVGAGI (reference sequence). V lost 0 bases, J lost 8 bases, and 7 bases lay in between. The CDR3 length is 12 residues.

The V and J genes are TRBV19 and TRBJ1-5, with D unresolved. The germline V gene encodes CDR1 LNHDA and CDR2 SQIVND (reference sequence). Trimming removed 2 bases at V and 2 bases at J, with 10 bases between. The CDR3 covers 15 residues. The CDR3 region is CASSIRQGGNQPQHF. The DNA of the CDR3 is TGTGCCAGTAGTATAAGGCAAGGAGGCAATCAGCCCCAGCATTTT. Variable domain in full (rest from reference TRBV19 and TRBJ1-5): DGGITQSPKYLFRKEGQNVTLSCEQNLNHDAMYWYRQDPGQGLRLIYYSQIVNDFQKGDIAEGYSVSREKKESFPLTVTSAQKNPTAFYLCASSIRQGGNQPQHFGDGTRLSIL.

The chain is built from TRBV7-2 and TRBJ1-2, with a possible D match to TRBD1 (6 bases). The CDR3 sequence is 15 residues long. V was clipped by 1 base and J by 3 bases, with 12 bases between them. Germline V gene sequence: CDR1 SGHTA, CDR2 FQGNSA. This CDR3 reads CASSLVGGIDYGYTF. The CDR3 DNA sequence: TGTGCCAGCAGCTTAGTGGGGGGCATCGACTATGGCTACACCTTC.

This chain connects TRBV5-1 to TRBJ2-5, with 8 bases identical to TRBD2. Germline-derived CDR1 and CDR2 are SGHRS and YFSETQ. Trimming at V came to 4 bases and at J to 0 bases, leaving 11 bases not matched to a gene. The CDR3 is made up of 17 amino acids. CDR3 bases: TGCGCCAGCAGCCGGGGGGGTTCTGACGGGTACCAAGAGACCCAGTACTTC. Translated, it gives CASSRGGSDGYQETQYF.